What follows describes a single T cell receptor beta chain. The data derive from a study of B cell selection in AIRE deficiency. V gave up 1 base and J gave up 3 bases, with 10 bases separating them. The CDR3 runs to 14 residues. CDR1 and CDR2 (germline): MNHNS, SASEGT. The sorted conventional CD4 T cells were gated as CD4+CD127+. Some clones are missing from TCRdb's copy, which holds only in-frame ones; the method was immunoSEQ multiplex PCR. The table includes 1,500 to 2,000 clones, just over 85% detected once. The receptor was derived from a human donor in good health. Sequencing input: CD4+CD127+ conventional T cells sorted from PBMCs. The chain links TRBV6-1 to TRBJ2-7; weak D call: TRBD1 (6 bases). The CDR3: CASSEGWGLYEQYF. The DNA for the CDR3 is TGTGCCAGCAGTGAAGGTTGGGGGCTCTACGAGCAGTACTTC.